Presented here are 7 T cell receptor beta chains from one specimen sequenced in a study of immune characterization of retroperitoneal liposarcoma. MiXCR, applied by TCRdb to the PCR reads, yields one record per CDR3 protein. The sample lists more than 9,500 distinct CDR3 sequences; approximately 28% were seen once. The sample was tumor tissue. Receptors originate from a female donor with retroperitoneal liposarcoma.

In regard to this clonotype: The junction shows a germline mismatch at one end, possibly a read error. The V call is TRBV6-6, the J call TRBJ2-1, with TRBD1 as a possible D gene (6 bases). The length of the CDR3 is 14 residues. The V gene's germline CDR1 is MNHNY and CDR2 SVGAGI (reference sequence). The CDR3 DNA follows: TGTGCCAGCAGTTACTCAACAGGGTATTACGAGCAGTTTTTC. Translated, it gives CASSYSTGYYEQFF.

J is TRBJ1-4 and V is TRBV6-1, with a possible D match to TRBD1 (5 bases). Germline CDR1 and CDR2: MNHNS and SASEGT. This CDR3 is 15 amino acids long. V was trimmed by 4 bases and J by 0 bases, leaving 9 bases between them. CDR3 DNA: TGTGCCAGCAGTGCCCGGGGGGCAACTAATGAAAAACTGTTTTTT. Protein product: CASSARGATNEKLFF.

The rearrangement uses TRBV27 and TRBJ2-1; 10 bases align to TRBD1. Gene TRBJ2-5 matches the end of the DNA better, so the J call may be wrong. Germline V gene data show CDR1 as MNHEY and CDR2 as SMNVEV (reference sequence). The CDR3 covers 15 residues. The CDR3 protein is CASSGWTGGEETQYF. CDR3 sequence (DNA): TGTGCCAGCAGTGGTTGGACAGGGGGGGAGGAGACCCAGTACTTC.

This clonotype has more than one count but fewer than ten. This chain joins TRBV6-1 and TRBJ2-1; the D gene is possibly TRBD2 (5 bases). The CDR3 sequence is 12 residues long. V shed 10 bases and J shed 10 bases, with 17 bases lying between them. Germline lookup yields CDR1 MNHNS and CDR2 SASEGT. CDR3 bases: TGTGCCACATCCCCCGGAGGCTACGAGCAGTTCTTC. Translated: CATSPGGYEQFF.

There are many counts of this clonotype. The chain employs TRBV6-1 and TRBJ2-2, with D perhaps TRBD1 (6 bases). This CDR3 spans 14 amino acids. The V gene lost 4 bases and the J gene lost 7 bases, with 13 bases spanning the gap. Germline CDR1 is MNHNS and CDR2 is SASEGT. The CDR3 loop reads CASSALGDIGELFF. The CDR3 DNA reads TGTGCCAGCAGTGCCCTAGGGGACATCGGGGAGCTGTTTTTT.

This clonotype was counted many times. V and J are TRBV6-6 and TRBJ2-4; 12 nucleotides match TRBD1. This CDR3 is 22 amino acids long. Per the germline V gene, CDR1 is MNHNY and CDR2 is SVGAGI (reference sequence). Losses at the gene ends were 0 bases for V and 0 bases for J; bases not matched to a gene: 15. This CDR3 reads CASSYSGTGGAYGELAKNIQYF. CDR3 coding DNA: TGTGCCAGCAGTTACTCAGGGACAGGGGGCGCCTATGGGGAGCTAGCCAAAAACATTCAGTACTTC.

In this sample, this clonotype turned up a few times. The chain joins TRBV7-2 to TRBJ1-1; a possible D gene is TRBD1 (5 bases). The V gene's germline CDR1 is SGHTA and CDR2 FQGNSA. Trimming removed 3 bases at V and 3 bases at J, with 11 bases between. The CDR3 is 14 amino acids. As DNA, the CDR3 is TGTGCCAGCAGCTTCCGGGGGGAATACACTGAAGCTTTCTTT. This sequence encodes CASSFRGEYTEAFF.